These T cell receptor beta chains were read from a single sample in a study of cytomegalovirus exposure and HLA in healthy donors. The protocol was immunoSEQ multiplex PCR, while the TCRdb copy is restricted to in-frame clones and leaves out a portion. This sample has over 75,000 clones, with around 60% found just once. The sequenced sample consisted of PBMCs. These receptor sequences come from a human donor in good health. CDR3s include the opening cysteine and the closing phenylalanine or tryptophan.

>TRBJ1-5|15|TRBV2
CASSERVYSNQPQHF
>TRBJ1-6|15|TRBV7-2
CASSPRQGSNSPLHF
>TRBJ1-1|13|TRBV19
CATGGQGYTEAFF
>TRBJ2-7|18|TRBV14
CASSQVPRFGQLIYEQYF
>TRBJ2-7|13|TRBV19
CASSRRGTYEQYF
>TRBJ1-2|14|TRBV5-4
CASSPQGVHYGYTF
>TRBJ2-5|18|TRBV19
CASSIGLAGGIGQETQYF
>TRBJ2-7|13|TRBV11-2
CASSFTGTGEQYF
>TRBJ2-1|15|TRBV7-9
CASAPMGMAEGEQFF
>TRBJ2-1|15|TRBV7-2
CASSSASGGLPEQFF
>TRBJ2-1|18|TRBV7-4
CASSSKEPGTRASNEQFF
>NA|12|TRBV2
CASRDRAYEQYF
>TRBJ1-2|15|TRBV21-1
CASSRLGQGDYGYTF
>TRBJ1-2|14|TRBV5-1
CASSFSLANYGYTF
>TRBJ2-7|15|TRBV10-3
CAISESWAGTYEQYF
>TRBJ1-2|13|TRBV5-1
CASSPEVGAGYTF
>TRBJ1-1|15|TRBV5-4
CASSGMSGMGTEAFF
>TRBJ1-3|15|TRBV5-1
CASSLPRGSGNTIYF
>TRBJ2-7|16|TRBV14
CASSQPTLKPDYEQYF
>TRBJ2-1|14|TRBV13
CASSPTPGGPYPFF
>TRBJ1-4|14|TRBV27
CASSFRESNEKLFF
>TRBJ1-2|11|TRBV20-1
CSARPVYGYTF
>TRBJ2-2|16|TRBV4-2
CASSQAQGQEPGELFF
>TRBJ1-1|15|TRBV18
CASSPPERVNTEAFF